This entry features one T cell receptor (beta chain) sequence. Here immunoSEQ multiplex PCR was the method, and the copy in TCRdb shows in-frame clones only, minus some. The sample lists approximately 740,000 clones, nearly 95% seen once, with 24% in the top ten. This specimen belongs to a study of shared clonotypes between healthy human individuals. Positive CCR7 selection of CD45RO-negative cells yielded the naive CD8 cells, and terminally differentiated effector memory CD45RA+ cells were excluded. The sequenced sample consisted of naive CD8+ T cells sorted from blood. This receptor was obtained from a man under 40 in good health.

In DNA form, the CDR3 reads TGTGCCAGCAGCTGGGGGACTAGCGGCTCCTACAATGAGCAGTTCTTC. This translates into CASSWGTSGSYNEQFF. The chain couples TRBV11-2 to TRBJ2-1, with 11 positions matching TRBD2. Germline CDR1 is SGHAT and CDR2 is FQNNGV. This CDR3 spans 16 amino acids. Trimming took 4 bases from V and 0 from J; bases not matched to a gene: 2.